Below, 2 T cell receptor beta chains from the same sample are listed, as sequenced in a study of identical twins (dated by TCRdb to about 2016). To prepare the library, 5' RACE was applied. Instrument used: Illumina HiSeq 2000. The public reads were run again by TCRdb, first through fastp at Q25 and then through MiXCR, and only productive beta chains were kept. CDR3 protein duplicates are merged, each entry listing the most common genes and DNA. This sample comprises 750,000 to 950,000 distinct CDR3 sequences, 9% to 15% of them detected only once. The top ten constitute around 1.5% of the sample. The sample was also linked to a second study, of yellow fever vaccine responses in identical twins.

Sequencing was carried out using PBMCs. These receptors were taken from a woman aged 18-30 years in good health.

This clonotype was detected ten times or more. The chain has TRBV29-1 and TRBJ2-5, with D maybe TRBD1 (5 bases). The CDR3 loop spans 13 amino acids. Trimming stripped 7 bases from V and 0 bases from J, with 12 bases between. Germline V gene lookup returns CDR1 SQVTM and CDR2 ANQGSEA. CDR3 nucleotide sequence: TGCAGCGCCATCGGACAAAACCAAGAGACCCAGTACTTC. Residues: CSAIGQNQETQYF.

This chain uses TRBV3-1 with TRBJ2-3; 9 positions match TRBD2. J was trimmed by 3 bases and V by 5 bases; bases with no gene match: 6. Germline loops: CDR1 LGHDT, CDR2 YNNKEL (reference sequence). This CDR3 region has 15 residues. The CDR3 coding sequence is TGTGCCAGCAGCTCCAGACTAGCGGTTACAGATACGCAGTATTTT. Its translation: CASSSRLAVTDTQYF.